This T cell receptor beta chain is drawn from a study of blood T cell repertoires in COVID-19 (TCRdb year 2020). Broadly, across the study: The collaborator samples originated in the United States, Italy and Spain and spanned the acute and convalescent phases of COVID-19. A de-identified subject ID, COVID-19 status, age in years and sex were almost always included in the sample metadata. Where available, HLA class I and class II types were taken from metadata supplied by the sample provider and were not determined by assay-based typing. The samples were drawn from two sources: the first 160 participants of the ongoing ImmuneRACE study, and 1,000 to 1,500 subjects contributed by 6 global collaborators. The prospective study material was composed of cDNA or gDNA derived from T cells, B-cell-depleted T cells, or PBMCs. The repertoires were released in a freely available public database intended as a resource for research on the immune response to SARS-CoV-2. The dataset comprised deeply sampled blood TCRbeta repertoires from subjects exposed to, actively infected with, or recovered from COVID-19. On the study overall, not on this receptor specifically: Clinical and demographic metadata were provided uncurated, with the amount varying by source and participant.

Whole blood was collected in K2EDTA tubes by collaborating institutions according to the institutions' own protocols. For TCRbeta analysis, collaborators shipped samples in one of three forms: frozen whole blood, isolated PBMCs, or DNA extracted from either of those sample types. TCRbeta CDR3 regions were amplified from genomic DNA by means of the immunoSEQ Assay, a bias-controlled multiplex PCR. The authors' pipeline ran thus. Within the assay, amplification of reference gene primers was used to estimate how many nucleated cells each sample contained. To quantify the absolute abundance of each unique TCRbeta CDR3 rearrangement, sequence reads were collapsed and filtered. For each sample, productive Simpson clonality was calculated by taking the square root of Simpson's diversity index across productive rearrangements. This immuneACCESS table, as held by TCRdb, lists in-frame sequences with V and J called but not all clones. Of the missing ones, under half trace to an unresolved V gene in checked studies; the others have no known cause. Clonal size and the V and J genes are those of that table, whereas D and trimming came from the DNA. This sample is represented by around 140,000 clones; less than 90% of them were singletons. The ten largest clones take up more than 1.2% of the sample.

A word on this clone: It has no known antigen specificity. No qualities accompany the bases; no much larger clone lies one base away.

The sequenced material came from peripheral blood. This TCR came from a man aged 60 to 69 with acute or convalescent COVID-19.

The DNA sequence follows: TGCGCCAGCAGACAAGGACAGGGGGTCCCCTACGAGCAGTACTTC. This is translated as CASRQGQGVPYEQYF. The sequence links TRBV5-1 to TRBJ2-7; TRBD1 agrees with 10 junctional bases. Trimmed from V: 5 bases; trimmed from J: 2 bases; junction bases lacking a gene match: 7. The germline V gene encodes CDR1 SGHRS and CDR2 YFSETQ. The CDR3 has 15 amino acids, counting the end cysteine and phenylalanine. This entry keeps only the CDR3 DNA: 45 bases, framed from base 1.